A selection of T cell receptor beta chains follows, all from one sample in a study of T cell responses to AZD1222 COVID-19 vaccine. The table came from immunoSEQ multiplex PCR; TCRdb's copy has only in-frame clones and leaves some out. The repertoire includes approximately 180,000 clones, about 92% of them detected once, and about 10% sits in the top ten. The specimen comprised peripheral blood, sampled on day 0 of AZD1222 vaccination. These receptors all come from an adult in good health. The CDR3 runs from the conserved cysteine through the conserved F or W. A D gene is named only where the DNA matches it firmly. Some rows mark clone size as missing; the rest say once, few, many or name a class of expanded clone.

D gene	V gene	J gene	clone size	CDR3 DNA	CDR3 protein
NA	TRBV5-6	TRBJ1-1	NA	TGTGCCAGCAGCTTCGGGCGAGATGCTTTCTTT	CASSFGRDAFF
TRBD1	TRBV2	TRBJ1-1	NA	TGTGCCAGCAGTGACGGACAGGGTGGGTACACTGAAGCTTTCTTT	CASSDGQGGYTEAFF
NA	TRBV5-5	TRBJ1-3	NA	TGTGCCAGCAGCTTACCTGGGCTTGCAGCCTCTGGAAACACCATATATTTT	CASSLPGLAASGNTIYF
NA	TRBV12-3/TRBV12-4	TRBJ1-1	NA	TGTGCCAGCAGCCGCGGGGACACTGAAGCTTTCTTT	CASSRGDTEAFF
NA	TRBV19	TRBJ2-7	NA	TGTGCCAGTAGAAACGTTTTCGGAATCGCCCCCTACGAGCAGTACTTC	CASRNVFGIAPYEQYF
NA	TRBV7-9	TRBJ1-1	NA	TGTGCCAGCAGCTTAGTACTGGCGGACACTGAAGCTTTCTTT	CASSLVLADTEAFF
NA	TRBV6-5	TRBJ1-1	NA	TGTGCCAGCCACAGGGCGAACACTGAAGCTTTCTTT	CASHRANTEAFF
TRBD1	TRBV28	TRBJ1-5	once	TGTGCCAGCAGAAAACTGGACAGGGCTCGGGAACCCCAGCATTTT	CASRKLDRAREPQHF
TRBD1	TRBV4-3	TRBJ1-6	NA	TGCGCCAGCAGCCAGCTGGACAGGGGTGAGTCACCCCTCCACTTT	CASSQLDRGESPLHF
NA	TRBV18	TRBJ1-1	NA	TGTGCCAGCTCACCCCCCGGTGGGGGCGGCCCTACGAACACTGAAGCTTTCTTT	CASSPPGGGGPTNTEAFF
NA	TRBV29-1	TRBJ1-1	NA	TGCAGCGTCCACTCTACAGGAATATTAGGGACTGAAGCTTTCTTT	CSVHSTGILGTEAFF
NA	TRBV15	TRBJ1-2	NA	TGTGCCACCAGCAGAGGAGGATATGGCTACACCTTC	CATSRGGYGYTF
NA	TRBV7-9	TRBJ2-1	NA	TGTGCCAGCACCCCAGGGGGGGGAGACAATGAGCAGTTCTTC	CASTPGGGDNEQFF
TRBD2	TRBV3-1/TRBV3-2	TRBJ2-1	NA	TGTGCCAGCAGCCACGGGAGGGCGCTCAATGAGCAGTTCTTC	CASSHGRALNEQFF
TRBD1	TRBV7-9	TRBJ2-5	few	TGTGCCAGCAGCATACCAACAGGGGCTCAAGAGACCCAGTACTTC	CASSIPTGAQETQYF
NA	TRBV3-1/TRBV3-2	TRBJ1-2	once	TGTGCCAGCAGCCCCGGTAGGGGCGGCTACACCTTC	CASSPGRGGYTF
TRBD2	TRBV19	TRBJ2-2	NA	TGTGCCAGTAGTGTGGGCGGGAGTGTCCGGGAGCTGTTTTTT	CASSVGGSVRELFF
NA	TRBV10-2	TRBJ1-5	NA	TGCGCCAGCAGGGCCCGCGACGTGGGGCCCCAGCATTTT	CASRARDVGPQHF
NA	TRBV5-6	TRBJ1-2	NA	TGTGCCAGCAGCTTGCGGGACCAAGGAGGAGGCTACACCTTC	CASSLRDQGGGYTF
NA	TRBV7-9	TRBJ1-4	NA	TGTGCCAGCAGCCCTAGAGACGGAGGGGATGTAGAAAAACTGTTTTTT	CASSPRDGGDVEKLFF
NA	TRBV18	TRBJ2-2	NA	TGTGCCAGCTCTCTACAGGGCTCCAAGAACACCGGGGAGCTGTTTTTT	CASSLQGSKNTGELFF
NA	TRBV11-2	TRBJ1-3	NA	TGTGCCAGCAGCTTAGAGGCGGACGGGGGTTCTGGAAACACCATATATTTT	CASSLEADGGSGNTIYF